One T cell receptor beta chain is described in this entry. The antigen is unknown. This sample stems from a study of T cell responses to AZD1222 COVID-19 vaccine. Study conclusions and caveats: Unmutated variant regions reportedly attract nearly half of all spike-specific TCRs. Distributed over spike, vaccine-associated CD4 TCRs predominated at 160-218 and 743-854.

TCRdb's table, derived via immunoSEQ multiplex PCR, lists solely in-frame clones and lacks some. The table includes about 150,000 clones, around 90% detected once. The CDR3 spans 14 residues. With 2 bases removed from V and 8 bases from J, the gap between germline ends came to 13 bases. Per the germline V gene, CDR1 is SNHLY and CDR2 is FYNNEI. Here the sequenced sample was peripheral blood, taken on day 0 of AZD1222 vaccination. The TCR originated in an adult in good health. The rearrangement links TRBV2 to TRBJ2-1; D assignment may be TRBD1 or TRBD2 (5 bases each). In DNA form, the CDR3 reads TGTGCCAGCAGTGAATGGGACCCCCCCGATGAGCAGTTCTTC. Translation: CASSEWDPPDEQFF. Using reference TRBV2 and TRBJ2-1 for the parts outside the CDR3, the full variable domain is EPEVTQTPSHQVTQMGQEVILRCVPISNHLYFYWYRQILGQKVEFLVSFYNNEISEKSEIFDDQFSVERPDGSNFTLKIRSTKLEDSAMYFCASSEWDPPDEQFFGPGTRLTVL.